This TCR beta chain was observed in a study of T-cell reconstitution after alpha-beta-depleted transplantation in children. The authors prepared the TCRbeta library with unique molecular identifiers. Via MiXCR, TCRdb re-called the PCR reads, giving one row per CDR3 protein. The table includes about 500,000 distinct CDR3 sequences, approximately 30% detected once. The CDR3 is made up of 19 amino acids. V lost 1 base, J lost 3 bases, and 11 bases stayed unmatched. CDR1 is SGHTA and CDR2 is FQGTGA in the germline V gene. This clonotype was counted a few times. The clonotype comes from a human donor who donated a stem cell graft to a child with aplastic anemia. V is TRBV7-3 and J is TRBJ2-6; TRBD1 aligns across 8 bases. The sample in question was PBMCs from the stem cell graft donor, obtained from the stem cell graft. CDR3 DNA sequence: TGTGCCAGCAGCTTAAGCCCCCGGACAGGGCTCTATGGGGCCAACGTCCTGACTTTC. Its protein is CASSLSPRTGLYGANVLTF.